Described below is a single T cell receptor beta chain sequence and its context. What it binds is not known. The data belong to a study of blood T cells in healthy people across ages. Points from the study as a whole: In older individuals, TCR beta diversity per million T cells was lower, falling roughly linearly with age. Not knowing donor CMV status may have confounded expanded clonotype changes.

Then a second PCR, running roughly 7 to 11 cycles, was carried out with a sample-barcoded 5' primer and a J-beta primer mix. A template-switch adaptor containing 12 random nucleotides labeled each cDNA molecule. From the 5' RACE reads, TCRdb called clonotypes with MiXCR, one entry per CDR3 protein. Of hundreds of thousands of distinct CDR3 sequences in the sample, about half were seen once. Individuals who donated were healthy Caucasians from Russia aged roughly 6 to 100. The TCR originated in a woman aged 55-69 years in good health. Sequencing used blood.

The CDR3 reads CATSRVQSSYNEQYF. DNA of the CDR3: TGTGCCACCAGCAGAGTTCAGAGCTCCTACAATGAGCAGTACTTC. The chain employs TRBV15 and TRBJ2-1; unclear D gene. Gene TRBJ2-7 matches the end of the DNA better, so the J call may be wrong. This CDR3 has 15 residues. The V gene's germline CDR1 is LNHNV and CDR2 YYDKDF (reference sequence).